What follows describes a single T cell receptor beta chain. As yet, its antigen is unknown. The data originate from a study of OX40 agonist ivuxolimab in advanced cancers. Study-level background: Patient treatment consisted of intravenous ivuxolimab administration every 2 weeks at 0.01 to 10 mg/kg. Study-wide points: Average numbers of expanded clones were greater in CD8+ T cells than in CD4+.

The CDR3 sequence is 17 residues long. The germline V gene has CDR1 ENHRY and CDR2 SYGVKD. V lost 2 bases to trimming and J lost 2 bases, with 15 bases between them. TCRdb's copy holds only in-frame clones and misses some; the assay was immunoSEQ multiplex PCR. This table holds some 90,000 clones, around 90% found once. The gene calls are TRBV10-3 and TRBJ1-4; D ambiguous. This receptor was identified in an adult with an advanced solid tumor such as melanoma, head and neck, liver or kidney cancer. Here the sequenced sample was CD4+ or CD8+ T cells sorted from blood, taken in a trial of the OX40 agonist ivuxolimab. CDR3 residues: CAISEGKELRTNEKLFF. The CDR3 coding sequence is TGTGCCATCAGTGAGGGCAAGGAGTTAAGGACTAATGAAAAACTGTTTTTT.